This T cell receptor beta chain was found in a study of shared clonotypes between healthy human individuals. Germline lookup yields CDR1 LNHDA and CDR2 SQIVND (reference sequence). V gave up 8 bases and J gave up 5 bases, with 10 bases separating them. This CDR3 spans 11 amino acids. Data came from immunoSEQ multiplex PCR; TCRdb stores just in-frame clones and leaves some out. The repertoire holds 2 million to 2.5 million clones, with approximately 93% as singletons. The TCR sequence derives from a man aged 18 to 29 in good health. Some clones in this sample may be carry-over from other donors' samples. The chain recombines TRBV19 with TRBJ2-7; no definite D call. The specimen sequenced was naive CD4+ T cells from PBMCs. Noted subset: CD45RA+ positively selected. In nucleotides, the CDR3 is TGTGCCAGTGGCCGGAGACACGAGCAGTACTTC. It yields the protein CASGRRHEQYF.